This T cell receptor beta chain was obtained from a study of blood T cell repertoires in COVID-19. For the study at large: Sites in the United States, Italy and Spain provided acute and convalescent COVID-19 samples.

The method was immunoSEQ multiplex PCR; TCRdb's version includes in-frame clones alone and lacks a portion of them. The sample consists of over 150,000 clones, roughly four fifths of them appearing once. Participants spanned ages 18 to 89 years and resided in about 24 US areas. Cohorts were determined from participant-reported clinical history. Donors in Cohort 3 counted as recovered after two negative PCRs, clearance, or symptom resolution. This CDR3 has 17 residues. Trimming cost V 3 bases and J 0 bases; bases outside gene matches: 5. Germline lookup yields CDR1 LGHNT and CDR2 FRNRAP. Input material: PBMCs or T cells enriched from blood (not recorded which). This sequence was found in a man in his forties or fifties who had recovered from COVID-19. V and J are TRBV12-5 and TRBJ2-2; 9 positions agree with TRBD2. CDR3 region: CASGFMAGGPNTGELFF. In DNA, the CDR3 is TGTGCTAGTGGTTTTATGGCGGGAGGGCCGAACACCGGGGAGCTGTTTTTT.